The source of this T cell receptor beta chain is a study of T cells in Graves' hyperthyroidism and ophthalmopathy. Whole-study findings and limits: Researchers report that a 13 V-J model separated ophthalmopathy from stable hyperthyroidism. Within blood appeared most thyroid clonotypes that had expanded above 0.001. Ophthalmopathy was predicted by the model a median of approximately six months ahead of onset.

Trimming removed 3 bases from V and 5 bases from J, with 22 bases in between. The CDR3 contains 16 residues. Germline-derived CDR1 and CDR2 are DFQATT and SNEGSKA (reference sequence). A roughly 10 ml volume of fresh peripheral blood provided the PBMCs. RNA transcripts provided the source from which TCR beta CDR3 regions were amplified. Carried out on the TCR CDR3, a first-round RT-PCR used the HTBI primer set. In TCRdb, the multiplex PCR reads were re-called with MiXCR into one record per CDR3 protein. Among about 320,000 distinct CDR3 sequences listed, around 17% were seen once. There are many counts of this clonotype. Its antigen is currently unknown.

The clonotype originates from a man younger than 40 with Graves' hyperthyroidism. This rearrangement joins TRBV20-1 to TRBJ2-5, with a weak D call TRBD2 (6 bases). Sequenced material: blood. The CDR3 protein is CSASPSTSYSGETQYF. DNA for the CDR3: TGCAGTGCTAGTCCTAGCACTAGCTATTCAGGGGAGACCCAGTACTTC.